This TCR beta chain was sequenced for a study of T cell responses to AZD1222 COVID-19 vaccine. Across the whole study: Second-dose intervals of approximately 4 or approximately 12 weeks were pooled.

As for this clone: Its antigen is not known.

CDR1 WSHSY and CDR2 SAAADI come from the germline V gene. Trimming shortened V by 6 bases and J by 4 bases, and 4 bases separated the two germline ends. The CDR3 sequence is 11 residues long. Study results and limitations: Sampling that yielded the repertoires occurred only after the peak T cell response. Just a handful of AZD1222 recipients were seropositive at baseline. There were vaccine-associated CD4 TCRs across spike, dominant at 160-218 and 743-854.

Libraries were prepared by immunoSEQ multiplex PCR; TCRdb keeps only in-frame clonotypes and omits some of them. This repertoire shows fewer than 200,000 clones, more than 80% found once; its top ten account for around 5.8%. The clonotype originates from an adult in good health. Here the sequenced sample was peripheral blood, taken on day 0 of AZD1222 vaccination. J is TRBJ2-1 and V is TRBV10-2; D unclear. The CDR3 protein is CASRIYNEQFF. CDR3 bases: TGCGCCAGCAGGATATACAATGAGCAGTTCTTC.